This is a list of T cell receptor beta chains from one sample in a study of cytomegalovirus exposure and HLA in healthy donors. TCRdb's copy holds only in-frame clones and misses some; the assay was immunoSEQ multiplex PCR. Altogether about 200,000 clones are present, about four fifths being singletons, with the ten largest covering approximately 0.36%. The sample consisted of PBMCs. Receptor source: a male donor in good health and CMV-seropositive. Both conserved end residues are part of each CDR3. A D gene is named only where the DNA matches it firmly. Rows may omit the clone size; those that give it use once, few, many or a size class.

d_gene	abundance	v_gene	len	j_gene	CDR3aa	CDR3nt
-	-	TRBV7-9	16	TRBJ1-1	CASSFPRDTLNTEAFF	TGTGCCAGCAGCTTTCCCCGGGACACACTGAACACTGAAGCTTTCTTT
TRBD2	few	TRBV6-5	14	TRBJ2-7	CASSTSGRIYEQYF	TGTGCCAGCAGCACTAGCGGGAGGATCTACGAGCAGTACTTC
TRBD1	-	TRBV30	11	TRBJ2-7	CAWSRDRELYF	TGTGCCTGGAGTAGGGACAGGGAGCTGTACTTC
TRBD2	-	TRBV5-1	16	TRBJ2-3	CASSGRTSGRTDTQYF	TGCGCCAGCAGCGGCCGGACTAGCGGGAGAACAGATACGCAGTATTTT
-	-	TRBV7-7	20	TRBJ2-6	CASSWGVRQGRVSGANVLTF	TGTGCTAGCAGCTGGGGGGTGAGACAGGGTCGGGTCTCTGGGGCCAACGTCCTGACTTTC
-	few	TRBV9	13	TRBJ2-5	CASSFSGQETQYF	TGTGCCAGCAGCTTTAGCGGCCAAGAGACCCAGTACTTC
-	-	TRBV7-9	11	TRBJ2-7	CASSHPSEQYF	TGTGCCAGCAGCCACCCTAGCGAGCAGTACTTC
TRBD2	-	TRBV7-6	17	TRBJ2-2	CASSLAPTSGRAGELFF	TGTGCCAGCAGCTTAGCCCCCACTAGTGGGAGGGCCGGGGAGCTGTTTTTT
-	once	TRBV5-6	15	TRBJ2-3	CASSLTLTSTDTQYF	TGTGCCAGCAGCTTGACATTGACTAGCACAGATACGCAGTATTTT
TRBD2	-	TRBV4-3	15	TRBJ2-5	CASSQDLGGGETQYF	TGCGCCAGCAGCCAAGATTTGGGCGGGGGGGAGACCCAGTACTTC
TRBD1	-	TRBV13	15	TRBJ1-2	CASSLERQGKGGYTF	TGTGCCAGCAGCTTAGAGCGACAGGGGAAAGGTGGCTACACCTTC
-	-	TRBV29-1	16	TRBJ2-2	CSVIRGAGDGTGELFF	TGCAGCGTTATACGGGGCGCAGGGGACGGCACCGGGGAGCTGTTTTTT
TRBD1	-	TRBV9	17	TRBJ2-3	CASSYGQGGGGTDTQYF	TGTGCCAGCAGCTATGGACAGGGGGGCGGGGGAACAGATACGCAGTATTTT
-	-	TRBV9	13	TRBJ1-3	CASSGTFGNTIYF	TGTGCCAGCAGCGGGACATTTGGAAACACCATATATTTT
-	once	TRBV13	13	TRBJ1-1	CASSLTGTTEAFF	TGTGCCAGCAGTCTAACAGGAACAACTGAAGCTTTCTTT
TRBD1	-	TRBV7-9	15	TRBJ1-6	CASSLGTGINSPLHF	TGTGCCAGCAGCTTAGGGACAGGGATTAATTCACCCCTCCACTTT
-	-	TRBV18	14	TRBJ2-7	CASSPGPGPYEQYF	TGTGCCAGCTCACCAGGTCCAGGGCCCTACGAGCAGTACTTC
-	few	TRBV7-2	17	TRBJ2-5	CASSSHLTSILSETQYF	TGTGCCAGCAGCTCTCATCTAACTAGCATACTCTCGGAGACCCAGTACTTC
-	-	TRBV5-1	14	TRBJ1-3	CASSSQGSGNTIYF	TGCGCCAGCAGCAGTCAGGGCTCTGGAAACACCATATATTTT
-	-	TRBV30	13	TRBJ1-6	CAWKVAGHSPLHF	TGTGCCTGGAAGGTAGCGGGACATTCACCCCTCCACTTT
-	-	TRBV4-1	16	TRBJ1-2	CASSQDTVAGLYGYTF	TGCGCCAGCAGCCAAGATACTGTCGCCGGTTTGTATGGCTACACCTTC
-	-	TRBV25-1	15	TRBJ2-5	CASSEGGTSQETQYF	TGTGCCAGCAGTGAAGGGGGGACGTCACAAGAGACCCAGTACTTC
TRBD1	-	TRBV19	14	TRBJ2-3	CASSGQGLSDTQYF	TGTGCCAGTAGTGGACAGGGGCTATCAGATACGCAGTATTTT
-	-	TRBV28	12	TRBJ1-2	CASSLKGYGYTF	TGTGCCAGCAGTTTGAAGGGGTATGGCTACACCTTC
-	-	TRBV6-1	14	TRBJ1-1	CASSEADRRTEAFF	TGTGCCAGCAGTGAAGCCGACAGACGCACTGAAGCTTTCTTT
TRBD2	-	TRBV5-4	16	TRBJ2-7	CASSSIAGGPSYEQYF	TGTGCCAGCAGCTCTATAGCGGGGGGGCCCTCCTACGAGCAGTACTTC
TRBD1	-	TRBV7-9	15	TRBJ2-4	CASSLPPDRGGIQYF	TGTGCCAGCAGCCTCCCCCCGGACAGGGGGGGCATTCAGTACTTC
TRBD1	-	TRBV7-9	13	TRBJ2-7	CASGTGFSYEQYF	TGTGCCAGCGGGACAGGATTCTCCTACGAGCAGTACTTC
TRBD2	-	TRBV5-1	16	TRBJ2-3	CASSGGTSGVSDTQYF	TGCGCCAGCAGCGGCGGGACTAGCGGCGTCTCAGATACGCAGTATTTT
TRBD2	once	TRBV5-4	16	TRBJ2-1	CASSSEASGIYNEQFF	TGTGCCAGCAGTTCGGAGGCTAGCGGGATATACAATGAGCAGTTCTTC
TRBD2	-	TRBV7-2	19	TRBJ2-3	CASSFLAGPFFTSTDTQYF	TGTGCCAGCAGCTTCCTAGCGGGGCCGTTTTTCACTAGCACAGATACGCAGTATTTT
-	-	TRBV6-5	15	TRBJ1-3	CASRRYTSSGNTIYF	TGTGCCAGCCGACGATACACTAGCTCTGGAAACACCATATATTTT
TRBD2	-	TRBV5-4	15	TRBJ2-1	CASSLESGGWNEQFF	TGTGCCAGCAGCTTGGAGAGCGGGGGTTGGAATGAGCAGTTCTTC
TRBD1	few	TRBV7-3	15	TRBJ2-1	CASSLDRAKHNEQFF	TGTGCCAGCAGCTTGGACAGGGCGAAGCACAATGAGCAGTTCTTC
-	-	TRBV19	14	TRBJ2-5	CASSARGAEETQYF	TGTGCCAGTAGTGCACGGGGGGCGGAAGAGACCCAGTACTTC
TRBD1	-	TRBV28	15	TRBJ1-4	CASSFGGTEGEKLFF	TGTGCCAGCAGTTTTGGGGGGACAGAAGGAGAAAAACTGTTTTTT
-	-	TRBV6-6	14	TRBJ1-5	CASSSGGFNQPQHF	TGTGCCAGCAGCAGCGGGGGTTTCAATCAGCCCCAGCATTTT
-	once	TRBV27	13	TRBJ1-1	CASSLFMNTEAFF	TGTGCCAGCAGTTTATTCATGAACACTGAAGCTTTCTTT
TRBD1	few	TRBV30	14	TRBJ1-2	CAWKYRGLGFDYTF	TGTGCCTGGAAATACAGGGGGCTGGGATTCGACTACACCTTC
TRBD2	-	TRBV6-5	14	TRBJ2-1	CASSASGRYNEQFF	TGTGCCAGCAGTGCTAGCGGGAGATACAATGAGCAGTTCTTC
-	-	TRBV28	13	TRBJ2-7	CASSLDSSCEQYF	TGTGCCAGCAGTTTGGACTCCTCCTGCGAGCAGTACTTC
TRBD2	-	TRBV4-3	17	TRBJ2-3	CASSQDGSSGSTDTQYF	TGCGCCAGCAGCCAAGATGGTTCTAGCGGGAGCACAGATACGCAGTATTTT
-	-	TRBV5-4	15	TRBJ1-2	CASSLVGRTNYGYTF	TGTGCCAGCAGCTTGGTCGGGAGAACTAACTATGGCTACACCTTC
-	-	TRBV6-1	14	TRBJ1-5	CASSTRVVDQPQHF	TGTGCCAGCAGTACCAGGGTTGTCGATCAGCCCCAGCATTTT
-	-	TRBV18	14	TRBJ1-2	CASSPSRDSYGYTF	TGTGCCAGCTCACCAAGTAGAGACAGCTATGGCTACACCTTC
TRBD1	once	TRBV5-8	15	TRBJ1-5	CASSLVGGQDQPQHF	TGTGCCAGCAGCTTGGTAGGGGGACAGGATCAGCCCCAGCATTTT
-	-	TRBV7-2	15	TRBJ1-4	CASSLLRHRNEKLFF	TGTGCCAGCAGCTTATTGAGGCATAGGAATGAAAAACTGTTTTTT
TRBD2	-	TRBV7-2	15	TRBJ2-7	CASSLSGRASYEQYF	TGTGCCAGCAGCCTAAGCGGGAGGGCGTCCTACGAGCAGTACTTC
-	-	TRBV5-1	14	TRBJ2-5	CASSATRRQKTQYF	TGCGCCAGCAGCGCGACGCGTCGACAAAAGACCCAGTACTTC
-	-	TRBV6-5	15	TRBJ1-1	CASFASRFMNTEAFF	TGTGCCAGCTTTGCGTCTCGGTTCATGAACACTGAAGCTTTCTTT
-	few	TRBV14	10	TRBJ2-6	CASSPPVLTF	TGTGCCAGCAGCCCCCCGGTCCTGACTTTC
TRBD2	-	TRBV10-3	16	TRBJ2-7	CAISELAGGSTYEQYF	TGTGCCATCAGTGAACTAGCGGGAGGCTCAACCTACGAGCAGTACTTC
-	-	TRBV18	13	TRBJ1-1	CASSPSVNTEAFF	TGTGCCAGCTCACCGTCAGTGAACACTGAAGCTTTCTTT
TRBD1	few	TRBV9	15	TRBJ1-5	CASSPGQGLGQPQHF	TGTGCCAGCAGCCCGGGACAGGGCTTGGGTCAGCCCCAGCATTTT
TRBD1	once	TRBV18	16	TRBJ1-1	CASSPSDRGVSTEAFF	TGTGCCAGCTCACCATCCGACAGGGGGGTATCCACTGAAGCTTTCTTT